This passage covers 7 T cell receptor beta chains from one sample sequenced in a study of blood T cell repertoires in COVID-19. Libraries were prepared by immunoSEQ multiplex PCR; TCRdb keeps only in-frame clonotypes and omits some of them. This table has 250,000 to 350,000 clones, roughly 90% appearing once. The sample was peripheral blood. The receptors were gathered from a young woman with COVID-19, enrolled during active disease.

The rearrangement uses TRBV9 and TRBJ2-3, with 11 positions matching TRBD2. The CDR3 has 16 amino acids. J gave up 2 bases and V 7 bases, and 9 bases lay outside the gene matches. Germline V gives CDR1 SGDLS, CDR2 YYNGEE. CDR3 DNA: TGTGCCAGCGCACCTCCGGGACTAGCGGCCACAGATACGCAGTATTTT. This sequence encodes CASAPPGLAATDTQYF.

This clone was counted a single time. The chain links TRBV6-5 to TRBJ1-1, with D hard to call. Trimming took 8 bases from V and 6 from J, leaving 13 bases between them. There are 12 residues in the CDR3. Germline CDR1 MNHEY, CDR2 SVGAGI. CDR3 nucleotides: TGTGCCAGCCTAGCAGCGCGGGCTGAAGCTTTCTTT. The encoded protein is CASLAARAEAFF.

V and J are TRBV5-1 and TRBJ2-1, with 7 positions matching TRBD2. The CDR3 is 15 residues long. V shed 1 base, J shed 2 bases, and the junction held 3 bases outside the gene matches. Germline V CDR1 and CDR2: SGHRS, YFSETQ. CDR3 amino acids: CASSLMSGAYNEQFF. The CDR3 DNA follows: TGCGCCAGCAGCTTGATGAGCGGGGCCTACAATGAGCAGTTCTTC.

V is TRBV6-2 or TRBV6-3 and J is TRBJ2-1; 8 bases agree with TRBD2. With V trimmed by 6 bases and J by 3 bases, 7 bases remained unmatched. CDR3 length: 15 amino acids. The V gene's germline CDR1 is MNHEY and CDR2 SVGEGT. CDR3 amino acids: CASSTGTRSYNEQFF. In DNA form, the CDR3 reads TGTGCCAGCAGCACCGGGACTAGAAGCTACAATGAGCAGTTCTTC.

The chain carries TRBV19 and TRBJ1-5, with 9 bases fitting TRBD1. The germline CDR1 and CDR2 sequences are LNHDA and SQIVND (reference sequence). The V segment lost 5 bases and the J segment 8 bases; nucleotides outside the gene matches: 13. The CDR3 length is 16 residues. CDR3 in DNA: TGTGCCAGTAGTCCCAAGCCGGGACAGGGCCCGAAGCCCCAGCATTTT. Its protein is CASSPKPGQGPKPQHF.

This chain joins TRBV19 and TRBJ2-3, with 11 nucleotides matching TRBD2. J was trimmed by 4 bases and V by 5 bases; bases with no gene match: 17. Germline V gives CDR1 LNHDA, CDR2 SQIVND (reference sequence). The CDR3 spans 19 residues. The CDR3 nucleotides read TGTGCCAGTAGTCCTTGGGACAGCTTAGCGGGAGGGATCCCAGATACGCAGTATTTT. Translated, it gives CASSPWDSLAGGIPDTQYF.

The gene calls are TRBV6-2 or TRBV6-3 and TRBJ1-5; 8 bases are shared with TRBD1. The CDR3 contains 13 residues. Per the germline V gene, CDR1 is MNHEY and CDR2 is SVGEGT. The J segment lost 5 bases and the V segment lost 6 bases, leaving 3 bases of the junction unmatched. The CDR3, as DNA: TGTGCCAGCAGCTTGACAGGGGATCAGCCCCAGCATTTT. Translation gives CASSLTGDQPQHF.